The clone carrying this T cell receptor (beta chain) was seen more than once but under ten times. Its antigen is currently unknown. The donors, aged about 6 to 90, were healthy Caucasians from Russia. Peripheral blood samples of 9.5 to 10 milliliters were drawn from each donor. Through a sample-barcoded 5' primer and a J-beta primer mix, a second PCR was run for roughly 7 to 12 cycles. The yield of each sample was at least 3 million CDR3-containing paired-end reads. TCRdb itself ran the 5' RACE reads through MiXCR, one entry per CDR3 protein. The sample carries around 900,000 distinct CDR3 sequences, about 53% recorded once. This entry belongs to a study of blood T cells in healthy people across ages. The study's findings and limits: PBMC samples, being unsorted, prevented any conclusive comparison of naive and antigen-experienced cells.

Germline lookup yields CDR1 MGHRA and CDR2 YSYEKL. This CDR3 contains 14 residues. The V end was cut by 1 base, the J end by 0 bases, with 3 bases between. This clonotype originated in a woman aged 55-69 years in good health. The gene calls are TRBV4-1 and TRBJ1-4; D gene ambiguous. Sample: blood. The CDR3 DNA reads as TGCGCCAGCAGCCAAGTTGCAACTAATGAAAAACTGTTTTTT. Its protein product is CASSQVATNEKLFF.